The rows below give T cell receptor beta chains drawn from one sample of a study of shared clonotypes between healthy human individuals. Assay used: immunoSEQ multiplex PCR; TCRdb lists only in-frame clones, some missing. The data contain approximately 1.9 million clones, over 85% of them seen just once; the ten biggest clones take up around 1.8%. The specimen sequenced was naive CD8+ T cells from PBMCs. The receptors shown here come from a man aged 18 to 29 in good health. Some clones in this sample may be carry-over from other donors' samples. The conserved cysteine and the conserved F or W are not part of the CDR3 here. Fields, in order: V gene, J gene, CDR3 protein.

v_call: TRBV19; j_call: TRBJ2-1; cdr3_aa: ASSAGGSYNEQF
v_call: TRBV11-2; j_call: TRBJ2-7; cdr3_aa: ASSGVGLDEQY
v_call: TRBV10-2; j_call: TRBJ2-7; cdr3_aa: ASQQGSYEQY
v_call: TRBV27; j_call: TRBJ1-6; cdr3_aa: ASSPWGTTGSPLH
v_call: TRBV30; j_call: TRBJ2-5; cdr3_aa: AWSRLAGQQETQY
v_call: TRBV5-6; j_call: TRBJ2-1; cdr3_aa: ASTTDALWAYNEQF
v_call: TRBV11-1; j_call: TRBJ2-7; cdr3_aa: ASSDIRGTGTGYEQY
v_call: TRBV19; j_call: TRBJ2-7; cdr3_aa: ASSPTSYEQY
v_call: TRBV5-6; j_call: TRBJ1-5; cdr3_aa: ASSRNRQGGSNQPQH
v_call: TRBV11-2; j_call: TRBJ2-7; cdr3_aa: ASSYWDRAYEQY
v_call: TRBV9; j_call: TRBJ2-7; cdr3_aa: ASSVVAGGPLHYEQY
v_call: TRBV19; j_call: TRBJ2-1; cdr3_aa: ASSIGTTFYNEQF
v_call: TRBV10-3; j_call: -; cdr3_aa: AISGLAGGYEQY
v_call: TRBV11-1; j_call: TRBJ2-1; cdr3_aa: ASSLDPLSYNEQF
v_call: TRBV9; j_call: TRBJ2-1; cdr3_aa: ASSHGDRENNEQF
v_call: TRBV4-3; j_call: TRBJ1-2; cdr3_aa: ASSQVGSAGQGYT
v_call: TRBV5-1; j_call: TRBJ2-1; cdr3_aa: ASSLEYRVAGGPSNEQF
v_call: TRBV29-1; j_call: TRBJ1-1; cdr3_aa: SAAGGRNTEAF
v_call: TRBV27; j_call: TRBJ1-5; cdr3_aa: ASSLGTAGAQH
v_call: TRBV7-2; j_call: TRBJ2-7; cdr3_aa: ASSLASGTGSSYEQY
v_call: TRBV11-1; j_call: TRBJ2-1; cdr3_aa: ASSSRTDSYNEQF
v_call: TRBV6-6; j_call: TRBJ1-2; cdr3_aa: ASSYDSDNYGYT
v_call: TRBV10-3; j_call: TRBJ2-5; cdr3_aa: AISESRGSETQY
v_call: TRBV27; j_call: TRBJ1-5; cdr3_aa: ASSLIGVYSNQPQH
v_call: TRBV19; j_call: TRBJ1-1; cdr3_aa: ASSIDRDSLMNTEAF
v_call: TRBV7-9; j_call: TRBJ1-1; cdr3_aa: ASSSHGQEAF
v_call: TRBV28; j_call: TRBJ2-7; cdr3_aa: ASSLRASGYSYEQY
v_call: TRBV7-9; j_call: TRBJ2-3; cdr3_aa: ASSGTLGGHPTDTQY
v_call: TRBV27; j_call: TRBJ2-7; cdr3_aa: ASSYERDYEQY
v_call: TRBV5-1; j_call: TRBJ2-7; cdr3_aa: ASSLWASGSYEQY
v_call: TRBV5-1; j_call: TRBJ2-1; cdr3_aa: ASSSHPNEQF
v_call: TRBV27; j_call: TRBJ1-5; cdr3_aa: ASSLGPGTGPYSNQPQH
v_call: TRBV7-6; j_call: TRBJ2-2; cdr3_aa: ASSQRTGSGELF
v_call: TRBV6-5; j_call: TRBJ1-1; cdr3_aa: ASSYRAGNTEAF
v_call: TRBV9; j_call: TRBJ2-7; cdr3_aa: ASSVAGQGYEQY
v_call: TRBV28; j_call: TRBJ2-3; cdr3_aa: ASSLGLAGYTDTQY
v_call: TRBV5-5; j_call: TRBJ2-7; cdr3_aa: ASSLSFGGLYEQY
v_call: TRBV27; j_call: TRBJ2-7; cdr3_aa: ASSLLGEGVYEQY
v_call: TRBV6-1; j_call: TRBJ1-5; cdr3_aa: ASRGTLDSNQPQH
v_call: TRBV19; j_call: TRBJ1-4; cdr3_aa: ASSIWADNEKLF
v_call: TRBV7-2; j_call: TRBJ2-2; cdr3_aa: ASSLAGISGELF
v_call: TRBV4-1; j_call: TRBJ2-5; cdr3_aa: ATRDRVGRETQY
v_call: TRBV13; j_call: TRBJ2-7; cdr3_aa: ASSPSSYEQY
v_call: TRBV11-2; j_call: TRBJ1-1; cdr3_aa: ASSFFREANTEAF
v_call: TRBV9; j_call: TRBJ1-4; cdr3_aa: ASSVGGANEKLF
v_call: TRBV27; j_call: TRBJ2-7; cdr3_aa: ASTLGQGGSEQY
v_call: TRBV5-6; j_call: TRBJ1-4; cdr3_aa: ASSSGMGLF
v_call: TRBV13; j_call: TRBJ1-1; cdr3_aa: ASSLGQGGSMNTEAF
v_call: TRBV11-2; j_call: TRBJ2-5; cdr3_aa: ASSLDLGLRETQY
v_call: TRBV19; j_call: TRBJ2-7; cdr3_aa: ASSIPSVAPYEQY
v_call: TRBV28; j_call: TRBJ2-1; cdr3_aa: ASSRGRLF
v_call: TRBV27; j_call: TRBJ2-7; cdr3_aa: ASSLYAGSYEQY
v_call: TRBV5-1; j_call: TRBJ2-7; cdr3_aa: ASSADRDTSYEQY